This T cell receptor (beta chain) originates from a study of Graves' ophthalmopathy and Graves' hyperthyroidism. Study overall: Peripheral blood (taken before any treatment) was collected at initial diagnosis.

CDR1 and CDR2 (germline): SNHLY, FYNNEI. The CDR3 spans 12 residues. The V and J ends lost 6 bases and 10 bases, in that order; junction bases with no gene match: 4. RNA transcripts yielded amplified TCR beta CDR3 regions. RT-PCR with HTBI primers came first, then second-round multiplex PCR. A single record per CDR3 protein comes from TCRdb applying MiXCR to the multiplex PCR reads. This sample has some 410,000 distinct CDR3 sequences; around a fifth occur once, and the top ten carry 2.5% to 3.5%. Whole-study results and caveats: In predicting ophthalmopathy progression, the model reached around 66% sensitivity and about 73% specificity.

At least ten counts were recorded for this clonotype. Its antigen is not known. Out of 7.5 to 10 ml of fresh peripheral blood, PBMCs were obtained. This TCR derives from a woman aged 18-35 years with stable Graves' hyperthyroidism. The sample was peripheral blood. This chain uses TRBV2 with TRBJ2-5; 11 nucleotides line up with TRBD2. CDR3 sequence: CASRRLAGNQYF. CDR3 DNA sequence: TGTGCCAGCAGGCGACTAGCGGGGAACCAGTACTTC.